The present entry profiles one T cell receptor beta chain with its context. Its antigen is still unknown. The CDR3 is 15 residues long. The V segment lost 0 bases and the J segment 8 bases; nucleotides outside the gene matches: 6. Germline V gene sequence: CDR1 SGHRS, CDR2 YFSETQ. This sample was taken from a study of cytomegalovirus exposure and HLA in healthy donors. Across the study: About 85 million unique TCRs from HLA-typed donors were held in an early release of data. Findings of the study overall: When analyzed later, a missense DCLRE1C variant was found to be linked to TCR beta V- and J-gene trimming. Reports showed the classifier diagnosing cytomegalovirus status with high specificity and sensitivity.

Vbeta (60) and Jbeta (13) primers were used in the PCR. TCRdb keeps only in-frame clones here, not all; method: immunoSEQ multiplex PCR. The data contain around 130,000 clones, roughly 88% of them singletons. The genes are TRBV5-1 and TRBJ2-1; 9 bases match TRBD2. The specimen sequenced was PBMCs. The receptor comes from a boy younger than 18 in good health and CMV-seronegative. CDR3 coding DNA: TGCGCCAGCAGCTTGGCTAGCGGGGCGTCGGATGAGCAGTTCTTC. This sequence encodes CASSLASGASDEQFF.